A single sample is the source of the 15 T cell receptor beta chains below, sequenced in a study of naive and memory T cell subsets. A UMI-containing oligonucleotide was joined by 3' ligation to the TCR cDNA template. Amplification of ligated cDNA took four PCR rounds with SP2 and nested alpha and beta constant primers. TCRdb itself ran the 5' RACE reads through MiXCR, one entry per CDR3 protein. The table shows 50,000 or so distinct CDR3 sequences, with about 7% occurring only once. These receptors were collected from a male donor in good health.

The chain uses TRBV18 and TRBJ2-7, with 9 bases that match TRBD1. The CDR3 loop spans 15 amino acids. From germline, CDR1 is KGHSH and CDR2 LQKENI. V lost 6 bases and J lost 0; bases outside the gene matches: 6. The CDR3 protein is CASSRGQGSSYEQYF. CDR3 DNA: TGTGCCAGCTCGCGGGGACAGGGTAGCTCCTACGAGCAGTACTTC. The full variable domain, in which reference TRBV18 and TRBJ2-7 provide the parts outside the CDR3, is NAGVMQNPRHLVRRRGQEARLRCSPMKGHSHVYWYRQLPEEGLKFMVYLQKENIIDESGMPKERFSAEFPKEGPSILRIQQVVRGDSAAYFCASSRGQGSSYEQYFGPGTRLTVT.

This clonotype was seen at least ten times. The chain carries TRBV2 and TRBJ1-1; D not certain. CDR3 length: 11 residues. Trimming left V 6 bases short and J 1 base short, with 3 bases between. The germline CDR1 and CDR2 sequences are SNHLY and FYNNEI. The CDR3 nucleotides are TGTGCCAGCAGGGCGAACACTGAAGCTTTCTTT. Translating gives CASRANTEAFF.

As DNA, the CDR3 is TGTGCCATCAGTGAGTCGGCCCCAGAAACCCAGTACTTC. Encoded protein: CAISESAPETQYF. V is TRBV10-3 and J is TRBJ2-5, with D unresolved. This CDR3 has 13 amino acids. The V end was cut by 0 bases, the J end by 8 bases, with 10 bases between. Germline V lookup: CDR1 ENHRY, CDR2 SYGVKD.

This clonotype showed up just a few times. The chain is built from TRBV7-8 and TRBJ1-3; unclear D gene. This CDR3 has 15 residues. The V gene's germline CDR1 is SGHVS and CDR2 FQNEAQ. The V gene lost 2 bases and the J gene lost 6 bases, with 14 bases spanning the gap. CDR3 sequence (DNA): TGTGCCAGCAGCTTATCCCAAATCCAGGCAAACACCATATATTTT. It encodes CASSLSQIQANTIYF.

This clonotype was observed at least ten times. The chain has TRBV6-5 and TRBJ1-3; 9 bases match TRBD1. Germline V CDR1 and CDR2: MNHEY, SVGAGI. The ends lost 2 bases at V and 0 bases at J; junction bases unmatched: 2. This CDR3 is 16 amino acids long. CDR3 sequence (DNA): TGTGCCAGCAGTTACCGACAGGGGGGCTCTGGAAACACCATATATTTT. It encodes CASSYRQGGSGNTIYF.

In its sample, this clonotype was seen a few times. V is TRBV11-2 and J is TRBJ2-2; possible D gene TRBD2, 5 bases. V dropped 5 bases and J dropped 5 bases, with 9 bases sitting between them. Germline CDR1 SGHAT, CDR2 FQNNGV. The CDR3 extends over 13 amino acids. The CDR3 nucleotides are TGTGCCAGCAGCGCGGGTCTGACCGGGGAGCTGTTTTTT. Its protein product is CASSAGLTGELFF.

This clonotype came up a few times. V gene TRBV4-1 combines with J gene TRBJ2-2; a weak D match, TRBD2 (6 bases). This CDR3 comprises 16 residues. V lost 2 bases and J 5 bases, leaving 15 bases between the germline ends. Per germline, CDR1 MGHRA and CDR2 YSYEKL. The CDR3 bases are TGCGCCAGCAGCCAACCGGGACTCCCCGGAACCGGGGAGCTGTTTTTT. Its translation: CASSQPGLPGTGELFF.

This clonotype has ten or more counts. The chain links TRBV24-1 to TRBJ2-5; TRBD2 matches 13 bases. The junction had 4 bases not matched to a gene; V was cut back by 7 bases and J by 0 bases. Germline CDR1 KGHDR, CDR2 SFDVKD. The CDR3 extends over 16 amino acids. The CDR3, as DNA: TGTGCCACCAGCTCTGGGACTAGCGGGAACCAAGAGACCCAGTACTTC. It is translated as CATSSGTSGNQETQYF.

This clonotype has a count of ten or more. The chain couples TRBV20-1 to TRBJ2-5; 8 nucleotides match TRBD1. The CDR3 extends over 14 amino acids. V shed 5 bases, J shed 4 bases, and the junction held 9 bases outside the gene matches. Per the germline V gene, CDR1 is DFQATT and CDR2 is SNEGSKA (reference sequence). In nucleotides, the CDR3 is TGCAGTGCTCCACAGGGGGGTTATGGAGAGACCCAGTACTTC. Protein: CSAPQGGYGETQYF.

The chain combines TRBV6-1 with TRBJ2-5, with D perhaps TRBD1 (6 bases). V was trimmed by 6 bases and J by 2 bases, leaving 19 bases between them. The length of the CDR3 is 16 residues. Germline V gene data show CDR1 as MNHNS and CDR2 as SASEGT. DNA of the CDR3: TGTGCCAGCAGCCGAATAGAAGCGGACAGACAAGAGACCCAGTACTTC. It translates to CASSRIEADRQETQYF.

The chain has TRBV20-1 and TRBJ1-2; perhaps TRBD1 as D (5 bases). Per the germline V gene, CDR1 is DFQATT and CDR2 is SNEGSKA (reference sequence). V shed 6 bases and J shed 8 bases, with 19 bases lying between them. The CDR3 extends over 13 amino acids. This chain's CDR3 is CSAPRRGDLGYTF. The CDR3 bases are TGCAGTGCCCCTCGGCGGGGCGATCTGGGCTACACCTTC.

This clonotype was counted at least ten times. The rearrangement uses TRBV12-3 or TRBV12-4 and TRBJ2-1, with TRBD2 identical over 9 bases. The V and J ends lost 3 bases and 6 bases, in that order; junction bases with no gene match: 6. This CDR3 comprises 15 residues. DNA for the CDR3: TGTGCCAGCAGTTTCTTCGGGACTAGCATCAATGAGCAGTTCTTC. Translating gives CASSFFGTSINEQFF.

The CDR3 bases are TGCAGCGTTGCCCTAGGAGCCGGGGAGCTGTTTTTT. The encoded protein is CSVALGAGELFF. The rearrangement uses TRBV29-1 and TRBJ2-2; D unresolved. Germline V gives CDR1 SQVTM, CDR2 ANQGSEA. Trimming pared 4 bases from V and 6 bases from J, leaving 9 bases between. The CDR3 extends over 12 amino acids.

This clonotype was picked up a small number of times. This chain joins TRBV2 and TRBJ1-1; tentatively, D is TRBD1 (6 bases). Germline lookup yields CDR1 SNHLY and CDR2 FYNNEI. CDR3 length equals 13 residues. Trimming shortened V by 6 bases and J by 7 bases, and 15 bases separated the two germline ends. The CDR3 nucleotides are TGTGCCAGCAGCGCGACAGGTCCCAGTGAAGCTTTCTTT. Its protein product is CASSATGPSEAFF.

This clonotype was found many times. The chain employs TRBV19 and TRBJ2-3, with D tentatively TRBD2 (5 bases). The germline V gene has CDR1 LNHDA and CDR2 SQIVND (reference sequence). The V end was cut by 1 base, the J end by 5 bases, with 13 bases between. This CDR3 is 15 amino acids long. CDR3 sequence reads: CASSIGGGPGDTQYF. The CDR3 bases are TGTGCCAGTAGTATAGGAGGAGGCCCCGGAGATACGCAGTATTTT.